The 5 T cell receptor beta chains below were found in one sample sequenced in a study of blood T cell repertoires in COVID-19. Assay: immunoSEQ multiplex PCR; the TCRdb copy retains only in-frame clones and omits some. The table shows 300,000 to 350,000 clones, with around 91% occurring only once. Source material: PBMCs or T cells enriched from blood (not recorded which). The source is a young woman with acute COVID-19.

This chain links TRBV2 with TRBJ2-7, with TRBD2 matching over 8 bases. The germline gives CDR1 SNHLY, CDR2 FYNNEI. The CDR3 contains 15 residues. V trimming: 6 bases; J trimming: 1 base; junction bases outside the gene matches: 8. CDR3 in DNA: TGTGCCAGCAGCTCGTCCAGCGGGAGATCCTACGAGCAGTACTTC. Translated: CASSSSSGRSYEQYF.

The table lists this clone with a count of one. This chain links TRBV4-2 with TRBJ1-1, with 9 bases that match TRBD1. Germline V gives CDR1 LGHNA, CDR2 YNFKEQ. The CDR3 runs 15 residues. The V gene end was trimmed by 4 bases and the J gene end by 6 bases; junction bases not matched to a gene: 9. The CDR3 DNA sequence: TGTGCCAGCAGCCGAGAGGGACAGGGTAACGCTGAAGCTTTCTTT. Translated: CASSREGQGNAEAFF.

In its sample, this clone ranks as medium-sized. V usage is TRBV11-2 and J usage is TRBJ2-5; D remains unclear. The V gene lost 1 base and the J gene lost 1 base, with 7 bases spanning the gap. Germline V gene lookup returns CDR1 SGHAT and CDR2 FQNNGV. CDR3 length: 14 residues. As DNA, the CDR3 is TGTGCCAGCAGCTTAGGGCCGTTCCAAGAGACCCAGTACTTC. Encoded protein: CASSLGPFQETQYF.

The chain is built from TRBV7-9 and TRBJ2-3; D gene ambiguous. This CDR3 spans 14 amino acids. V was clipped by 5 bases and J by 3 bases, with 12 bases between them. Germline values: CDR1 SEHNR, CDR2 FQNEAQ (reference sequence). CDR3 DNA sequence: TGTGCCAGCAGCCCCGATAGAGGTACAGATACGCAGTATTTT. It is translated as CASSPDRGTDTQYF.

The chain uses TRBV10-2 and TRBJ2-2; tentatively, D is TRBD2 (5 bases). V lost 4 bases, J lost 6 bases, and 15 bases lay in between. The CDR3 runs 15 residues. The V gene's germline CDR1 is WSHSY and CDR2 SAAADI. The CDR3 nucleotides are TGCGCCAGCAGTGCGGGAAGGACTGGATCCGGGGAGCTGTTTTTT. It specifies CASSAGRTGSGELFF.